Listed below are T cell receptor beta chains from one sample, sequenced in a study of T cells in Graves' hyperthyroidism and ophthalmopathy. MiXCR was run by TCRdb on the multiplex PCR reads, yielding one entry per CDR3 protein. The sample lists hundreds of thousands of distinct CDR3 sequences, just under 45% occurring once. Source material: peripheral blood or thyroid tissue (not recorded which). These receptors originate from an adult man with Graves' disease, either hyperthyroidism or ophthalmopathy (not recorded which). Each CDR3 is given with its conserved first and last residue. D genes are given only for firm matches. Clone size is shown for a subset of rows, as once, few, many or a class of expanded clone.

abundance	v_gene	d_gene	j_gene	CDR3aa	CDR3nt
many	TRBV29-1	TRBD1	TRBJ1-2	CSVSTGASGYTF	TGCAGCGTCTCGACAGGGGCCTCGGGCTACACCTTC
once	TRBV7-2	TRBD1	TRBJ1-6	CASSFRDRGGRSPLHF	TGTGCCAGCAGCTTCCGGGACAGGGGTGGTAGATCACCCCTCCACTTT
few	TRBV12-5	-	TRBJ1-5	CASGTGSNQPQHF	TGTGCTAGTGGTACGGGGAGCAATCAGCCCCAGCATTTT
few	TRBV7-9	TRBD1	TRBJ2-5	CASSGTTGLETQYF	TGCGCCAGCAGCGGCACGACAGGGTTGGAGACCCAGTACTTC
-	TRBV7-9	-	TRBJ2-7	CASSLGGVSEQYF	TGTGCCAGCAGCTTAGGTGGGGTAAGCGAGCAGTACTTC
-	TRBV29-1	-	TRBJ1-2	CSVGQGIGGNTF	-
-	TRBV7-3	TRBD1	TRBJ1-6	CANSPLRDRRNSPLHF	TGCGCCAACAGCCCACTCCGGGACAGGAGGAATTCACCCCTCCACTTT
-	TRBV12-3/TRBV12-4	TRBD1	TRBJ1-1	CASSRAQGLVVEAFF	TGTGCCAGCAGCCGTGCACAGGGGCTGGTCGTTGAAGCTTTCTTT
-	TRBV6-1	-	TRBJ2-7	CASSYMGTLGDEQYF	TGTGCCAGCAGTTACATGGGGACCTTGGGCGACGAGCAGTACTTC
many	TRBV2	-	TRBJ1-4	CASRQVEKLFF	TGTGCCAGCAGGCAGGTTGAAAAACTGTTTTTT
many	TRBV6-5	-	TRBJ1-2	CASSPGTYGYTF	TGTGCCAGCAGCCCCGGAACCTATGGCTACACCTTC
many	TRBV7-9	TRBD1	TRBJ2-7	CASSTDRGPTYEQYF	TGTGCCAGCAGCACCGACAGGGGGCCGACCTACGAGCAGTACTTC
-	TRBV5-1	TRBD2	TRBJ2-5	CASSATGLAEQETQYF	TGCGCCAGCAGCGCCACAGGACTAGCGGAGCAAGAGACCCAGTACTTC
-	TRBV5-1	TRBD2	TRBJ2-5	CASSVSSGLAKETQYF	TGCGCCAGCAGCGTCTCCTCGGGACTAGCGAAAGAGACCCAGTACTTC
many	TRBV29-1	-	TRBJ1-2	CSVKWEVGGYTF	TGCAGCGTTAAGTGGGAAGTCGGTGGCTACACCTTC
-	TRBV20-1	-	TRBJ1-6	CSASEATDPNSPLHF	TGCAGTGCTAGTGAGGCGACAGACCCTAATTCACCCCTCCACTTT
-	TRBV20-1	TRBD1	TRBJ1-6	CSARDWDRINSPLHF	TGCAGTGCTAGAGATTGGGACAGGATCAATTCACCCCTCCACTTT
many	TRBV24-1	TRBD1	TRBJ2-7	CATYRDRDVLEQYF	TGTGCCACCTACCGGGACAGGGATGTTCTCGAGCAGTACTTC
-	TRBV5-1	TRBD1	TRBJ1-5	CASSLETGIRAGNQPQHF	TGCGCCAGCAGCTTGGAGACAGGGATTAGAGCGGGCAATCAGCCCCAGCATTTT
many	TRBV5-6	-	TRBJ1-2	CASNHRVTYGYTF	TGTGCCAGCAACCACAGGGTAACCTATGGCTACACCTTC
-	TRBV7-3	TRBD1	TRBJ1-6	CASSLVGQVDSPLHF	TGTGCCAGCAGCTTAGTCGGACAGGTTGATTCACCCCTCCACTTT
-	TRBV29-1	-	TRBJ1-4	CSLGDTNEKLFF	TGCAGCTTAGGAGACACTAATGAAAAACTGTTTTTT
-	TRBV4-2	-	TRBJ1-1	CASSRGEGEAFF	TGTGCCAGCAGCCGGGGGGAAGGTGAAGCTTTCTTT
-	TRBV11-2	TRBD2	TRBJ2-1	CASSYMTSGFSGEQFF	TGTGCCAGCAGCTACATGACTAGCGGCTTCTCGGGTGAGCAGTTCTTC
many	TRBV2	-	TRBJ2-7	CASSGGEAALEQYF	TGTGCCAGCAGTGGGGGGGAGGCGGCTCTCGAGCAGTACTTC
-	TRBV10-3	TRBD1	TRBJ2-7	CAISPLGQGSYEQYF	TGTGCCATCAGTCCACTTGGACAGGGATCCTACGAGCAGTACTTC
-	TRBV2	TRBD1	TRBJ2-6	CASAGTGTGANVLTF	TGTGCCAGCGCCGGGACAGGGACTGGGGCCAACGTCCTGACTTTC
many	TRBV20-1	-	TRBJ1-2	CSAGGTATF	TGCAGTGCTGGGGGTACTGCCACCTTC
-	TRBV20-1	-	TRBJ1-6	CSAPRTDKTTTSHF	TGCAGTGCTCCCCGAACCGATAAGACTACAACCAGCCACTTT
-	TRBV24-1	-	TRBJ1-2	CASSYPARHPNYGYTF	TGTGCCAGCAGTTACCCCGCCCGACATCCCAACTATGGCTACACCTTC
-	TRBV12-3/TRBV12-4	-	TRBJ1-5	CASSTTGGGRETQHF	TGTGCCAGCAGTACTACGGGAGGGGGGAGAGAGACCCAGCATTTT
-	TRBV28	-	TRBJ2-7	CASSLFNTYYEQYF	TGTGCCAGCAGTTTATTTAACACATACTACGAGCAGTACTTC
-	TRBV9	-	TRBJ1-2	CASSVATWQNYGYTF	TGTGCCAGCAGCGTAGCTACATGGCAGAACTATGGCTACACCTTC
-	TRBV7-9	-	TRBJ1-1	CASSPDVAFVAFF	TGTGCCAGCAGCCCGGACGTGGCCTTCGTCGCTTTCTTT
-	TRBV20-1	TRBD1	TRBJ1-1	CSARSPGQGEGTEAFF	TGCAGTGCTAGATCGCCGGGACAGGGAGAAGGTACTGAAGCTTTCTTT
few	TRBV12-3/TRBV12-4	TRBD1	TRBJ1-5	CASSFRSTGYQPQHF	TGTGCCAGCAGTTTCCGTTCGACAGGGTATCAGCCCCAGCATTTT
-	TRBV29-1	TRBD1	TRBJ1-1	CSVGTVNAEAFF	TGCAGCGTGGGGACAGTGAACGCTGAAGCTTTCTTT
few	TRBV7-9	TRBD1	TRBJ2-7	CASNRDSHEQYF	TGTGCCAGCAACCGGGACAGTCACGAGCAGTACTTC
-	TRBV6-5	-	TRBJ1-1	CASRPRQIMNTEAFF	TGTGCCAGCAGACCGCGACAGATAATGAACACTGAAGCTTTCTTT
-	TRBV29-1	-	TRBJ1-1	CSSFQWHMNTEAFF	TGCAGCAGTTTCCAGTGGCACATGAACACTGAAGCTTTCTTT
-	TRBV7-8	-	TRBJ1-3	CASSSGPVSGNTIYF	TGTGCCAGCAGCTCGGGACCCGTCTCTGGAAACACCATATATTTT
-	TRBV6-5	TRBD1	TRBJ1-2	CASTPDRAAYGYTF	TGTGCCAGCACCCCTGACAGGGCAGCCTATGGCTACACCTTC